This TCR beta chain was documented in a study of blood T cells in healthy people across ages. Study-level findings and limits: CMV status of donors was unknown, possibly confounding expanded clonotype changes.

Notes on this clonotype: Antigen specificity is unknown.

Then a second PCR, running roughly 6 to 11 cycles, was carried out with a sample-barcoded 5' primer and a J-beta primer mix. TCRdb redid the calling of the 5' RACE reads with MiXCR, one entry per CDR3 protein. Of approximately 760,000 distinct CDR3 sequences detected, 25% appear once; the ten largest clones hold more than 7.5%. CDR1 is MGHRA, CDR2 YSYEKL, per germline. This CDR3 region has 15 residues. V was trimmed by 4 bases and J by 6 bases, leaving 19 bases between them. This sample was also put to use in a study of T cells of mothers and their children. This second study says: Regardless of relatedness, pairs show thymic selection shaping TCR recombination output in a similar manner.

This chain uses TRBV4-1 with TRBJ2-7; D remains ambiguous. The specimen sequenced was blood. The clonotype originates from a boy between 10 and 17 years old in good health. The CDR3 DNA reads TGCGCCAGCAGCCCACCTCCGGCAGGTTGGACCGAGCAGTACTTC. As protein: CASSPPPAGWTEQYF.